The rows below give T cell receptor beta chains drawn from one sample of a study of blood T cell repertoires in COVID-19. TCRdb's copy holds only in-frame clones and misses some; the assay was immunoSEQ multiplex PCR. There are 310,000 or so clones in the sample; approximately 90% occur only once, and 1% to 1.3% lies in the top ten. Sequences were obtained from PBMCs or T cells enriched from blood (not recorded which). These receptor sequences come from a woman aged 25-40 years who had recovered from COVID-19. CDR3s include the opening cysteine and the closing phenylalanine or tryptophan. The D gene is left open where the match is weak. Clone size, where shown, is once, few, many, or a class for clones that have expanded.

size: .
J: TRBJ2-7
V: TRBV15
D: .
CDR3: CATSRDRRGSSYEQYF
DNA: TGTGCCACCAGCAGAGATCGACGGGGGAGCTCCTACGAGCAGTACTTC

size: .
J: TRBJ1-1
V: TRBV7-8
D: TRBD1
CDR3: CASSFLKGQGLNTEAFF
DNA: TGTGCCAGCAGCTTCCTTAAGGGACAGGGGTTAAACACTGAAGCTTTCTTT

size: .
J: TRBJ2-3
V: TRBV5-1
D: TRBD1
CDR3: CASSPGQEGTDTQYF
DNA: TGCGCCAGCAGCCCGGGACAGGAAGGCACAGATACGCAGTATTTT

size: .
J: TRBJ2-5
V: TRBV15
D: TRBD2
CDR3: CATSRDFLGGGTGKETQYF
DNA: TGTGCCACCAGCAGAGATTTTCTTGGCGGGGGGACGGGAAAAGAGACCCAGTACTTC

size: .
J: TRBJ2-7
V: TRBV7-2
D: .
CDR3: CASSHRTATYEQYF
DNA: TGTGCCAGCAGCCATCGGACAGCCACCTACGAGCAGTACTTC

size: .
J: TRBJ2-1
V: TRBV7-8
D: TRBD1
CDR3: CASSLESLRIGTGGEGNEQFF
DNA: TGTGCCAGCAGCTTAGAGTCGTTGCGTATCGGGACAGGGGGCGAAGGGAATGAGCAGTTCTTC

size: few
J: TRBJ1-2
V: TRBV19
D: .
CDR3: CASSPDSYGYTF
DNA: TGTGCCAGTAGTCCCGACAGTTATGGCTACACCTTC

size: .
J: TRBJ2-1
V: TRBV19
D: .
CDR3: CASSISSAPPIDEQFF
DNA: TGTGCCAGTAGTATCTCTAGCGCCCCCCCCATTGATGAGCAGTTCTTC

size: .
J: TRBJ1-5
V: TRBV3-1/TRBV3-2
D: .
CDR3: CASSQGHSNQPQHF
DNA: TGTGCCAGCAGCCAGGGACATAGCAATCAGCCCCAGCATTTT

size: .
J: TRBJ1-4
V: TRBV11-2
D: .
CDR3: CASRAGGSEKLFF
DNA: TGTGCCAGCAGGGCGGGGGGAAGTGAAAAACTGTTTTTT

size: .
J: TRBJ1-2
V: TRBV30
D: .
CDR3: CAWSPDGGSYGYTF
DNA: TGTGCCTGGAGTCCCGACGGGGGTTCCTATGGCTACACCTTC

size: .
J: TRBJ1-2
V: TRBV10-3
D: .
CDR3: CAISVRGGYTF
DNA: TGTGCCATCAGTGTTCGGGGTGGCTACACCTTC

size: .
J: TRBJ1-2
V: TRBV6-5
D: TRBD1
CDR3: CASSSTAQTGYYGYTF
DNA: TGTGCCAGCAGTTCTACAGCTCAGACAGGGTACTATGGCTACACCTTC

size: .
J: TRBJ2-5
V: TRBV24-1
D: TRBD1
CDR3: CATSDTTGLQETQYF
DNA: TGTGCCACCAGTGATACGACAGGGCTCCAAGAGACCCAGTACTTC